This TCR beta chain comes out of a study of T-cell memory formation after mild COVID-19. Study results and limitations: Contracting CD8+ clones were enriched in EMRA, CD4+ mainly in CM and EM.

V gave up 1 base and J gave up 7 bases; unmatched junction bases: 7. Germline V CDR1 and CDR2: SGHDT, YYEEEE. The CDR3 is made up of 15 amino acids. In TCRdb, the 5' RACE reads were re-called with MiXCR into one record per CDR3 protein. The table lists fewer than 600,000 distinct CDR3 sequences, approximately 21% of them singletons. Concerning this clonotype: The antigen remains unidentified.

The chain couples TRBV5-6 to TRBJ2-1; 8 bases match TRBD2. Sequencing used PBMCs or a T cell subset sorted from them (not recorded which). The sequence derives from an adult woman who had mild COVID-19 (a few samples of this study predate the infection). Cell type and time point are not known. Written as DNA, the CDR3 is TGTGCCAGCAGCTTGCCTTCCGGGACTAGAAATGAGCAGTTCTTC. It is translated as CASSLPSGTRNEQFF.